What follows are 11 T cell receptor beta chains derived from one specimen sequenced in a study of blood T cells in healthy people across ages. A second PCR, run for roughly 7 to 12 cycles, used a sample-barcoded 5' primer plus a J-beta primer mix. TCRdb redid the calling of the 5' RACE reads with MiXCR, one entry per CDR3 protein. The repertoire holds 800,000 to 950,000 distinct CDR3 sequences, with 40% to 60% as singletons. The sequenced sample was blood. The receptors here all came from a man aged 30-40 years in good health.

The chain carries TRBV7-9 and TRBJ2-6; D gene uncertain. V was shortened by 1 base and J by 3 bases, with 10 bases between the two germline ends. Germline CDR1 is SEHNR and CDR2 is FQNEAQ (reference sequence). The CDR3 covers 16 residues. The CDR3 loop reads CASSLEGIGGANVLTF. CDR3 in DNA: TGTGCCAGCAGCTTAGAAGGAATTGGTGGGGCCAACGTCCTGACTTTC.

The count of this clonotype is one. The chain couples TRBV7-2 to TRBJ2-5, with 8 bases matching TRBD2. Germline V CDR1 and CDR2: SGHTA, FQGNSA. The CDR3 has 19 residues. V lost 1 base and J lost 4; bases outside the gene matches: 17. This chain's CDR3 is CASSLDVVSSGGLRETQYF. The CDR3 DNA reads as TGTGCCAGCAGCTTAGACGTGGTTTCCAGCGGGGGCCTGCGAGAGACCCAGTACTTC.

Of note for this clonotype: A much larger clone differs by one base, so this may be a read error. This sequence joins TRBV25-1 and TRBJ2-7, with a possible D match to TRBD2 (5 bases). With the DNA end fitting TRBJ2-5 better, the J assignment may be wrong. CDR3 length: 14 amino acids. The V gene's germline CDR1 is MGHDK and CDR2 SYGVNS. For the CDR3, the DNA is TGTGCCAGCAACCTTATCCCGGACCGGGGGACCCAGTACTTC. Translated, it gives CASNLIPDRGTQYF.

J is TRBJ2-7 and V is TRBV3-1; TRBD1 matches 7 bases. Trimming cost V 1 base and J 2 bases; bases outside gene matches: 5. Germline lookup yields CDR1 LGHDT and CDR2 YNNKEL (reference sequence). The CDR3 sequence is 15 residues long. The CDR3 nucleotides are TGTGCCAGCAGCCAAGTTTGGGACAGCACCTACGAGCAGTACTTC. This encodes CASSQVWDSTYEQYF.

The gene calls are TRBV6-2 or TRBV6-3 and TRBJ1-2, with D hard to call. CDR3 length: 15 amino acids. The V end was cut by 7 bases, the J end by 4 bases, with 19 bases between. Germline CDR1 and CDR2: MNHEY and SVGEGT. The DNA of the CDR3 is TGTGCCAGCAAGTTGTCTGCTGGGTTGAGCTATGGCTACACCTTC. This encodes CASKLSAGLSYGYTF.

V is TRBV3-1 and J is TRBJ2-2, with TRBD1 identical over 7 bases. Germline V gene data show CDR1 as LGHDT and CDR2 as YNNKEL (reference sequence). J gave up 1 base and V 4 bases, and 3 bases lay outside the gene matches. The CDR3 covers 15 residues. The CDR3 coding sequence is TGTGCCAGCAGCCCGCACAGGGGGAACACCGGGGAGCTGTTTTTT. This encodes CASSPHRGNTGELFF.

The rearrangement uses TRBV6-6 and TRBJ2-5; TRBD1 matches 10 bases. Trimming cost V 6 bases and J 7 bases; bases outside gene matches: 8. This CDR3 has 14 residues. The V gene's germline CDR1 is MNHNY and CDR2 SVGAGI (reference sequence). CDR3: CASRQERDRGTQYF. Written as DNA, the CDR3 is TGTGCCAGCAGACAAGAGAGGGACAGGGGGACCCAGTACTTC.

This sequence joins TRBV9 and TRBJ1-1, with 9 bases matching TRBD1. The CDR3 extends over 15 amino acids. CDR1 SGDLS and CDR2 YYNGEE come from the germline V gene. J gave up 0 bases and V 4 bases, and 4 bases lay outside the gene matches. The CDR3 loop reads CASSWGQGLNTEAFF. CDR3 in DNA: TGTGCCAGCAGCTGGGGACAGGGACTGAACACTGAAGCTTTCTTT. The full variable domain, completed using reference TRBV9 and TRBJ1-1, is DSGVTQTPKHLITATGQRVTLRCSPRSGDLSVYWYQQSLDQGLQFLIQYYNGEERAKGNILERFSAQQFPDLHSELNLSSLELGDSALYFCASSWGQGLNTEAFFGQGTRLTVV.

The chain employs TRBV27 and TRBJ2-7; 8 nucleotides line up with TRBD1. Trimming at V came to 6 bases and at J to 3 bases, leaving 4 bases not matched to a gene. The V gene's germline CDR1 is MNHEY and CDR2 SMNVEV (reference sequence). The CDR3 runs to 13 residues. CDR3 sequence (DNA): TGTGCCAGCAGCCGACAGGGGATCTACGAGCAGTACTTC. Translating gives CASSRQGIYEQYF.

This clonotype was detected only a few times. The rearrangement uses TRBV3-1 and TRBJ1-1; D not certain. This CDR3 region has 13 residues. The V gene lost 3 bases and the J gene lost 10 bases, with 15 bases spanning the gap. Germline assignment: CDR1 LGHDT and CDR2 YNNKEL (reference sequence). CDR3 sequence: CASSHHASEAAFF. DNA for the CDR3: TGTGCCAGCAGCCACCATGCCTCAGAAGCAGCTTTCTTT. Full variable domain (rest looked up from reference TRBV3-1 and TRBJ1-1): DTAVSQTPKYLVTQMGNDKSIKCEQNLGHDTMYWYKQDSKKFLKIMFSYNNKELIINETVPNRFSPKSPDKAHLNLHINSLELGDSAVYFCASSHHASEAAFFGQGTRLTVV.

A word on this clonotype: This could be a read error, since a much larger clone is one nucleotide away. The chain recombines TRBV4-3 with TRBJ2-3; 7 nucleotides match TRBD1. Looked up from germline, CDR1 is LGHNA and CDR2 is YSLEER. The CDR3 loop spans 13 amino acids. Here the CDR3 reads CAGSQDRRDTQYF. CDR3 nucleotides: TGCGCCGGCAGCCAGGACAGGAGAGATACGCAGTATTTT.